These 21 T cell receptor beta chains were sequenced from one sample in a study of cytomegalovirus exposure and HLA in healthy donors. The PCR contained 60 Vbeta and 13 Jbeta primers. TCRdb keeps only in-frame clones here, not all; method: immunoSEQ multiplex PCR. The sample includes 200,000 or so clones, over 75% seen only once; the top ten take less than 4.5%. Material: PBMCs. Every receptor here comes from a middle-aged man in good health and CMV-seronegative.

The genes are TRBV15 and TRBJ1-5, with D perhaps matching TRBD1 (6 bases). Trimming took 2 bases from V and 2 from J, leaving 13 bases between them. The V gene's germline CDR1 is LNHNV and CDR2 YYDKDF (reference sequence). The CDR3 spans 16 residues. CDR3 in DNA: TGTGCCACCAGCAGACTTCGGACAGACCGCAATCAGCCCCAGCATTTT. This translates into CATSRLRTDRNQPQHF.

V and J are TRBV2 and TRBJ2-1, with TRBD2 matching 7 bases. J lost 7 bases, V lost 11 bases, and 11 bases had no gene match. Germline-derived CDR1 and CDR2 are SNHLY and FYNNEI. CDR3 size: 13 residues. The CDR3, as DNA: TGTGCCGCATCTCCAGGGCGGGGGAATGAGCAGTTCTTC. Translating gives CAASPGRGNEQFF.

The chain joins TRBV4-3 to TRBJ1-2; tentative D call: TRBD1 (6 bases). With 0 bases removed from V and 2 bases from J, the gap between germline ends came to 13 bases. Germline-derived CDR1 and CDR2 are LGHNA and YSLEER. This CDR3 has 16 amino acids. CDR3 bases: TGCGCCAGCAGCCAAGATCTTGGGGGCCCAAACTATGGCTACACCTTC. Translation gives CASSQDLGGPNYGYTF.

This chain links TRBV9 with TRBJ2-3; tentative D call: TRBD2 (6 bases). V was shortened by 2 bases and J by 0 bases, with 13 bases between the two germline ends. The CDR3 loop spans 16 amino acids. Germline loops: CDR1 SGDLS, CDR2 YYNGEE. The CDR3 loop is CASSVTGTPSTDTQYF. The CDR3 nucleotides read TGTGCCAGCAGCGTTACCGGGACTCCTAGCACAGATACGCAGTATTTT. The entire variable domain, with the rest obtained from reference TRBV9 and TRBJ2-3, is as follows: DSGVTQTPKHLITATGQRVTLRCSPRSGDLSVYWYQQSLDQGLQFLIQYYNGEERAKGNILERFSAQQFPDLHSELNLSSLELGDSALYFCASSVTGTPSTDTQYFGPGTRLTVL.

Details on this clone: One end of the junction does not line up with germline, which may come from a read error. The V gene is TRBV7-2, the J gene TRBJ1-2; D unresolved. The CDR3 spans 11 residues. The germline V gene encodes CDR1 SGHTA and CDR2 FQGNSA. As DNA, the CDR3 is TGTGCCAGCAGCCATTTTGGGCCCGCCAACTTC. It specifies CASSHFGPANF.

This chain links TRBV7-2 with TRBJ2-7; D is ambiguous. V was shortened by 4 bases and J by 2 bases, with 9 bases between the two germline ends. This CDR3 has 13 amino acids. CDR1 and CDR2 from the germline V gene are SGHTA and FQGNSA. The CDR3 sequence is CASSSNPAYEQYF. CDR3 bases: TGTGCCAGCAGCTCCAACCCAGCCTACGAGCAGTACTTC.

The chain recombines TRBV10-3 with TRBJ2-1, with TRBD1 matching over 8 bases. Germline V gene sequence: CDR1 ENHRY, CDR2 SYGVKD. The CDR3 spans 12 residues. Germline trimming cut 5 bases from V and 10 bases from J; bases unmatched to any gene: 4. This CDR3 is CAISHRDREQFF. Here the CDR3 DNA reads TGTGCCATCAGTCACCGGGACAGGGAGCAGTTCTTC.

This chain uses TRBV29-1 with TRBJ2-5, with a possible D match to TRBD1 (5 bases). TRBJ2-7 matches the DNA end more closely, so the J call is doubtful. Germline CDR1 SQVTM, CDR2 ANQGSEA. The CDR3 length is 11 residues. CDR3 coding DNA: TGCAGCGTGACAGACACCCACGAGCAGTACTTC. It is translated as CSVTDTHEQYF.

This clone came up a few times. The V gene is TRBV4-3, the J gene TRBJ2-5; 9 bases match TRBD2. CDR3 length equals 15 residues. Germline loops: CDR1 LGHNA, CDR2 YSLEER. After removal of 0 bases from V and 1 base from J, the junction contained 0 bases not matched to a gene. CDR3 residues: CASSQERGGQETQYF. CDR3 DNA: TGCGCCAGCAGCCAAGAGCGGGGGGGCCAAGAGACCCAGTACTTC.

This clone was seen more than once but under ten times. This chain joins TRBV27 and TRBJ2-7; possibly TRBD2 for D (6 bases). This CDR3 contains 14 residues. Germline V gene data show CDR1 as MNHEY and CDR2 as SMNVEV (reference sequence). V lost 7 bases and J lost 6, with 19 bases in between. The CDR3 protein is CASTRAGTEGEQYF. The CDR3 DNA reads as TGTGCCAGCACGCGGGCGGGAACCGAGGGCGAGCAGTACTTC.

This clone was recorded once. The chain couples TRBV2 to TRBJ2-3, with a weak D call TRBD1 (6 bases). Trimming took 11 bases from V and 4 from J, leaving 19 bases between them. CDR3 length: 14 amino acids. Germline CDR1 reads SNHLY; CDR2 reads FYNNEI. CDR3 amino acids: CAVGGTLVPDTQYF. The DNA of the CDR3 is TGTGCCGTTGGGGGCACCCTGGTCCCAGATACGCAGTATTTT.

The chain couples TRBV5-5 to TRBJ1-6; D perhaps matches TRBD1 (5 bases). V shed 3 bases and J shed 6 bases, with 16 bases lying between them. Germline V CDR1 and CDR2: SGHKS, YYEKEE (reference sequence). This CDR3 has 16 amino acids. CDR3 DNA: TGTGCCAGCAGCTCCAAGACACGGACACTTAATTCACCCCTCCACTTT. Protein: CASSSKTRTLNSPLHF. Complete variable domain (other parts from reference TRBV5-5 and TRBJ1-6): DAGVTQSPTHLIKTRGQQVTLRCSPISGHKSVSWYQQVLGQGPQFIFQYYEKEERGRGNFPDRFSARQFPNYSSELNVNALLLGDSALYLCASSSKTRTLNSPLHFGNGTRLTVT.

The chain recombines TRBV2 with TRBJ1-2, with 10 positions matching TRBD1. CDR3 size: 14 residues. V was pared by 5 bases and J by 6 bases, with 6 bases of the junction left unmatched. The germline CDR1 and CDR2 sequences are SNHLY and FYNNEI. The CDR3 DNA reads as TGTGCCAGCAGTCCGGGACAGGGGATTCATGGCTACACCTTC. The encoded protein is CASSPGQGIHGYTF.

This clone came up once. The DNA of the CDR3 is TGTGCCAGCAGCGTAGGAACGGTAGATGAAAAACTGTTTTTT. Its translation: CASSVGTVDEKLFF. This chain links TRBV9 with TRBJ1-4; no clear D. The germline V and J ends were trimmed by 0 bases and 6 bases, with 9 bases remaining between them. Germline CDR1 reads SGDLS; CDR2 reads YYNGEE. The CDR3 is 14 residues long.

CDR3: CASSVGGTEAFF. CDR3 nucleotides: TGTGCCAGCAGCGTAGGAGGCACTGAAGCTTTCTTT. The chain couples TRBV9 to TRBJ1-1; D gene uncertain. The CDR3 contains 12 residues. The germline V gene has CDR1 SGDLS and CDR2 YYNGEE. V was pared by 0 bases and J by 4 bases, with 4 bases between.

This clone occurred once. The chain is built from TRBV15 and TRBJ1-2; D call uncertain. The CDR3 is made up of 16 amino acids. Germline values: CDR1 LNHNV, CDR2 YYDKDF (reference sequence). V was shortened by 3 bases and J by 2 bases, with 16 bases between the two germline ends. CDR3: CATSRPLAGRNYGYTF. DNA for the CDR3: TGTGCCACCAGCAGGCCTCTCGCCGGGAGGAACTATGGCTACACCTTC.

The genes are TRBV19 and TRBJ2-2; TRBD1 aligns across 9 bases. V dropped 7 bases and J dropped 4; count of bases not matched to a gene: 13. The CDR3 length is 17 residues. From germline, CDR1 is LNHDA and CDR2 SQIVND (reference sequence). In DNA, the CDR3 is TGTGCCAGTAAGCAGGTACAGGGGGCCTTCGCCACCGGGGAGCTGTTTTTT. This gives the protein CASKQVQGAFATGELFF.

The chain is built from TRBV6-4 and TRBJ2-3; 7 bases are a match to TRBD2. V lost 6 bases to trimming and J lost 6 bases; unmatched junction nucleotides: 9. The CDR3 has 14 residues. Germline loops: CDR1 MRHNA, CDR2 SNTAGT. The chain's CDR3 is CASRYEAGFDTQYF. CDR3 bases: TGTGCCAGCAGATACGAAGCGGGGTTTGATACGCAGTATTTT.

Turning to this clone: The germline gene is not matched at one end of the junction; a read error may be the cause. The V and J genes are TRBV15 and TRBJ2-1; 8 bases are a match to TRBD2. Germline V CDR1 and CDR2: LNHNV, YYDKDF (reference sequence). This CDR3 spans 16 amino acids. The CDR3 region has the DNA TGTGTCACCAGCAGAGAACTAGCGGCCTCCTACAATGAGCAGTTCTTC. As protein: CVTSRELAASYNEQFF.

The chain has TRBV9 and TRBJ2-7, with 7 bases fitting TRBD1. The CDR3 sequence is 14 residues long. Looked up from germline, CDR1 is SGDLS and CDR2 is YYNGEE. The junction had 6 bases not matched to a gene; V was cut back by 3 bases and J by 3 bases. The CDR3 reads CASSARQGGYEQYF. CDR3 DNA sequence: TGTGCCAGCAGCGCCCGACAGGGTGGCTACGAGCAGTACTTC.

The gene calls are TRBV18 and TRBJ2-2, with a possible D match to TRBD1 (6 bases). The germline V and J ends were trimmed by 5 bases and 6 bases, with 7 bases remaining between them. CDR1 and CDR2 from the germline V gene are KGHSH and LQKENI. CDR3 length: 12 residues. The DNA for the CDR3 is TGTGCCAGCTCAACAGGGCCCGGGGAGCTGTTTTTT. It encodes CASSTGPGELFF.